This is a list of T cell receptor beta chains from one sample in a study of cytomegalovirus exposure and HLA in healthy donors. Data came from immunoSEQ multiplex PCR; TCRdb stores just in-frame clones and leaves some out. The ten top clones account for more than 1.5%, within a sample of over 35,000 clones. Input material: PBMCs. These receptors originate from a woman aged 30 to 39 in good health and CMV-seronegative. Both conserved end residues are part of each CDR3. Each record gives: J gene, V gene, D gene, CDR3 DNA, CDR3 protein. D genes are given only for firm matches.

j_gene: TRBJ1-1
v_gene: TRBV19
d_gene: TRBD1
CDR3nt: TGTGCCAGTAGTCAGGGCAGGGGGCAAGGGACTGAAGCTTTCTTT
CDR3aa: CASSQGRGQGTEAFF

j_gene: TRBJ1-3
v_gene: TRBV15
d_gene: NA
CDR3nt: TGTGCCACCAGCAGCGACAGGGGAAACACCATATATTTT
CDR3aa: CATSSDRGNTIYF

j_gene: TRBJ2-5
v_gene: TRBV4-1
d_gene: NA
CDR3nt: TGCGCCAGCAGCCAAGAACGGCAAGAGACCCAGTACTTC
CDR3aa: CASSQERQETQYF

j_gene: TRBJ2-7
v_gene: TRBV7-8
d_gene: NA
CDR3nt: TGTGCCAGCAGCTTACACTACGAGCAGTACTTC
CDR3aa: CASSLHYEQYF

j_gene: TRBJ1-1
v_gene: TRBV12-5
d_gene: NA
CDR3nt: TGTGCTAGTGGGCTCGAGGACAGCCCTGAAGCTTTCTTT
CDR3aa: CASGLEDSPEAFF

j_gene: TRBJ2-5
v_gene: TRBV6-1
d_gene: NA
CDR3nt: TGTGCCAGCAGTGAAGGTTGGAGAGGAGAGACCCAGTACTTC
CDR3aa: CASSEGWRGETQYF

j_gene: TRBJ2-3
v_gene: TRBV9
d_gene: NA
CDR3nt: TGTGCCAGCAGCGTAGCTTCACAGACGGTTAACACAGATACGCAGTATTTT
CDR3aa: CASSVASQTVNTDTQYF

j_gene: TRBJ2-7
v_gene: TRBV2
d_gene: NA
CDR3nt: TGTGCCAGCAGTGTAAGGACAAGTGGGTACGAGCAGTACTTC
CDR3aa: CASSVRTSGYEQYF

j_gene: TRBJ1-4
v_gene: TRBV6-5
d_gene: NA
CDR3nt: TGTGCCAGCAGAGGGAGGAATGAAAAACTGTTTTTT
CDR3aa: CASRGRNEKLFF

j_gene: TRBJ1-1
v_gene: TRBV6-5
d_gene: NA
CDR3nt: TGTGCCAGCAGTCCTGCCGGTCTGGAGGATAGGTGCGCTTTCTTT
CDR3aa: CASSPAGLEDRCAFF

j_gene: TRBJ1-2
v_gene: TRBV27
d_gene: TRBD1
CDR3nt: TGTGCCAGCAGCGGGACAGGGGGGCGGGGCTACACCTTC
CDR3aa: CASSGTGGRGYTF

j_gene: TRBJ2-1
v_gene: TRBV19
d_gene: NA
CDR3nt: TGTGCCAGTAGTATAGGGGCCGTGAGCAATGAGCAGTTCTTC
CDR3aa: CASSIGAVSNEQFF

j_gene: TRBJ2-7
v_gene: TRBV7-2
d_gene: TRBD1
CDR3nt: TGTGCCAGCAGCCTCCGGGACAGGGGTGTGTACGAGCAGTACTTC
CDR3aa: CASSLRDRGVYEQYF

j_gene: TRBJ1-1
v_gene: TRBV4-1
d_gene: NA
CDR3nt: TGCGCCAGCAGCCAGGATCTTAGTATGACAAGTCGGGCTTTCTTT
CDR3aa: CASSQDLSMTSRAFF

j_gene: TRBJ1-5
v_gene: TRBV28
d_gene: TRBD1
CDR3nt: TGTGCCAGCAGTCCGGCCGGGACAGGGAATAGCAATCAGCCCCAGCATTTT
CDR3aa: CASSPAGTGNSNQPQHF

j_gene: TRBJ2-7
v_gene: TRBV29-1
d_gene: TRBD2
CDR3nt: TGCAGCGTTTTCCCAGCGGGACTTACTCACGAGCAGTACTTC
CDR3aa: CSVFPAGLTHEQYF

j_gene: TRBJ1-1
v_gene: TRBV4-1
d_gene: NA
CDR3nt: TGCGCCAGCAGCTATGGGGCCCTGAACACTGAAGCTTTCTTT
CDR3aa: CASSYGALNTEAFF

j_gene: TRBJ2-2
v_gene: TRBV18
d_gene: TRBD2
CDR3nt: TGTGCCAGCTCCTCCACTAGCGCCGGGGAGCTGTTTTTT
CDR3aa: CASSSTSAGELFF

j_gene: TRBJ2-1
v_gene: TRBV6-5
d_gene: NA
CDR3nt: TGTGCCAGCAGTTCGCCAGGCACGCAGTTCTTC
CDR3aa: CASSSPGTQFF

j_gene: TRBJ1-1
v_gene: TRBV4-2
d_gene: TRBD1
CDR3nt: TGTGCCAGCAGCCAAGTCAGGGGGACGAACACTGAAGCTTTCTTT
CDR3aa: CASSQVRGTNTEAFF